These T cell receptor beta chains were read from a single sample in a study of blood T cell repertoires in COVID-19. Assay: immunoSEQ multiplex PCR; the TCRdb copy retains only in-frame clones and omits some. This sample has roughly 260,000 clones; 86% occur once, and the top ten carry about 10%. The specimen was peripheral blood. The source of these receptors is a man in his forties who had recovered from COVID-19. CDR3s include the opening cysteine and the closing phenylalanine or tryptophan. The D gene is left open where the match is weak. Only part of the rows carry a size: once, few, many, or a class if the clone is expanded.

>-|TRBV27|-|TRBJ2-7
TGTGCCAGCAGTTTAGGGGCAGCCTACGAGCAGTACTTC
CASSLGAAYEQYF
>-|TRBV19|-|TRBJ1-2
TGTGCCAGTACCAGGGACAATCGGGGCTACACCTTC
CASTRDNRGYTF
>-|TRBV9|-|TRBJ2-2
TGTGCCAGCGGGCCCGGGGAGCTGTTTTTT
CASGPGELFF
>-|TRBV27|-|TRBJ2-2
TGTGCCAGCAGCCCTCTGGGGGGACCAAACACCGGGGAGCTGTTTTTT
CASSPLGGPNTGELFF
>-|TRBV29-1|-|TRBJ2-1
TGCAGCGTTGCGAGGTGGGATGAGCAGTTCTTC
CSVARWDEQFF
>-|TRBV19|TRBD1|TRBJ1-4
TGTGCCCTAGGGACAGGGGGCAGAGGGACTAATGAAAAACTGTTTTTT
CALGTGGRGTNEKLFF
>-|TRBV11-2|-|TRBJ1-2
TGTGCCAGCAGCTTAGGCCCGGGTTTCAGCTATGGCTACACCTTC
CASSLGPGFSYGYTF
>-|TRBV9|-|TRBJ1-1
TGTGCCAGCAGCCCCTTAGCGACCCATATGAACACTGAAGCTTTCTTT
CASSPLATHMNTEAFF
>-|TRBV29-1|-|TRBJ2-3
TGCAGCGCCGCCCGGGGTTGGGGCACAGATACGCAGTATTTT
CSAARGWGTDTQYF
>-|TRBV19|-|TRBJ2-5
TGTGCCAGTAGTATAGCGGGTCGGGAGACCCAGTACTTC
CASSIAGRETQYF
>-|TRBV27|TRBD2|TRBJ2-1
TGTGCCAGCAGCTTAGCGGGAGTTTCGGACAATGAGCAGTTCTTC
CASSLAGVSDNEQFF
>-|TRBV2|TRBD1|TRBJ1-2
TGTGCCAGCAGTGACGACAGGGGACGGTTCTATGGCTACACCTTC
CASSDDRGRFYGYTF
>-|TRBV11-3|-|TRBJ2-7
TGTGCCAGCAGCCGAGCTGGCAGGTCCTACGAGCAGTACTTC
CASSRAGRSYEQYF
>-|TRBV2|TRBD1|TRBJ1-1
TGTGCCAGCAGACTGACAGGGGGACGGTACACTGAAGCTTTCTTT
CASRLTGGRYTEAFF
>-|TRBV12-5|TRBD1|TRBJ2-7
TGTGCTAGTGGTTTGGCCGGGACAGGCGAGCAGTACTTC
CASGLAGTGEQYF
>-|TRBV7-2|TRBD2|TRBJ2-5
TGTGCCACCTCCCTAGCGGGGCGGGAGACCCAGTACTTC
CATSLAGRETQYF
>-|TRBV5-8|TRBD1|TRBJ1-5
TGTGCCAGCAGCTTATTCGGGACAGCCAATCAGCCCCAGCATTTT
CASSLFGTANQPQHF
>-|TRBV5-1|-|TRBJ2-7
TGCGCCAGCAGCTTGAGCCGGGCCTACGAGCAGTACTTC
CASSLSRAYEQYF
>once|TRBV5-1|-|TRBJ2-5
TGCGCCAGCAGGGCCGGGATTCAAGAGACCCAGTACTTC
CASRAGIQETQYF
>-|TRBV6-1|-|TRBJ1-6
TGTGCCAGCAGTGACCAGGGGACGTCTAATTCACCCCTCCACTTT
CASSDQGTSNSPLHF
>-|TRBV19|TRBD1|TRBJ2-2
TGTGCCAGTACCTCAACAGGGGTCGGGGAGCTGTTTTTT
CASTSTGVGELFF
>-|TRBV7-2|-|TRBJ1-4
TGTGCCAGCAGCTTTTCGTCGAGGAATGAAAAACTGTTTTTT
CASSFSSRNEKLFF
>-|TRBV7-9|TRBD1|TRBJ1-2
TGTGCCAGCAGCACGACAGGGGGCGAATATGGCTACACCTTC
CASSTTGGEYGYTF
>-|TRBV7-8|-|TRBJ1-4
TGTGCCAGCAGCTTATCTGGCCAGTCTAATGAAAAACTGTTTTTT
CASSLSGQSNEKLFF
>-|TRBV6-2/TRBV6-3|-|TRBJ2-3
TGTGCCAGCAGTTCTAGCCGGGGTACGCAGTATTTT
CASSSSRGTQYF
>-|TRBV9|-|TRBJ1-4
TGTGCCAGCAGCAAAAGTCTGGGGGCACTAGGGACTAATGAAAAACTGTTTTTT
CASSKSLGALGTNEKLFF
>-|TRBV10-3|TRBD2|TRBJ2-1
TGTGCCATCAGCACTAGCGACTCCTACAATGAGCAGTTCTTC
CAISTSDSYNEQFF
>-|TRBV10-3|TRBD2|TRBJ2-3
TGTGCCATCAGTGGGACTAGCGGGGGGGAGGGTACGCAGTATTTT
CAISGTSGGEGTQYF
>-|TRBV29-1|-|TRBJ2-7
TGCAGCGCTGGTGGCGCAGGGGCCACCTACGAGCAGTACTTC
CSAGGAGATYEQYF
>-|TRBV19|-|TRBJ1-4
TGTGCCAGTAGTATTACAGGGTCTAATGAAAAACTGTTTTTT
CASSITGSNEKLFF
>-|TRBV6-5|TRBD2|TRBJ2-7
TGTGCCAGCAACGGACTAGCGGGAGGCCTCTACGAGCAGTACTTC
CASNGLAGGLYEQYF
>-|TRBV30|TRBD2|TRBJ2-2
TGTGCCTGGAGTGTTAGAGCGGGAGTATCCACCGGGGAGCTGTTTTTT
CAWSVRAGVSTGELFF
>-|TRBV7-2|-|TRBJ1-2
TGTGCCAGCAGCTCCTACCTGCGGGACTCTGGCTACACCTTC
CASSSYLRDSGYTF
>-|TRBV27|-|TRBJ1-6
TGTGCCAGCAGTTTACCAGGAACTTCACCCCTCCACTTT
CASSLPGTSPLHF
>many|TRBV28|TRBD1|TRBJ2-1
TGTGCCAGCAGTTTCCCTGACAGGGATCCCTACATAGGGCAGTTCTTC
CASSFPDRDPYIGQFF
>few|TRBV2|TRBD2|TRBJ2-2
TGTGCCAGTCTAGCGGAGTTCACCGGGGAGCTGTTTTTT
CASLAEFTGELFF
>-|TRBV19|-|TRBJ2-6
TGTGCCAGTAGTGCGAGATACAGGGACTCTGGGGCCAACGTCCTGACTTTC
CASSARYRDSGANVLTF
>once|TRBV7-9|-|TRBJ2-5
TGTGCCAGCAGCTTATATGCTAGTAGGGGAGAGACCCAGTACTTC
CASSLYASRGETQYF
>-|TRBV7-2|TRBD2|TRBJ2-5
TGTGCCAGCAGACCCATCGGGACTAGCGGTCGAGAGACCCAGTACTTC
CASRPIGTSGRETQYF
>-|TRBV11-2|-|TRBJ2-1
TGTGCCAGCAGCCGGGGGAGTTACAATGAGCAGTTCTTC
CASSRGSYNEQFF
>-|TRBV12-3/TRBV12-4|-|TRBJ1-2
TGTGCCAGCGGATTAGTAGGAGCATATGGCTACACCTTC
CASGLVGAYGYTF
>-|TRBV5-1|TRBD2|TRBJ2-3
TGCGCCAGCAGCTTGAACGGGGGGACCACAGATACGCAGTATTTT
CASSLNGGTTDTQYF
>-|TRBV18|-|TRBJ1-2
TGTGCCAGCTCAAAACAGGGACAACAGGGTGACACCTTC
CASSKQGQQGDTF
>once|TRBV9|-|TRBJ2-3
TGTGCCAGCAGCGTAGTTGGGCTAGCTAGCACAGATACGCAGTATTTT
CASSVVGLASTDTQYF
>once|TRBV7-2|TRBD2|TRBJ2-3
TGTGCCAGCAGCCCGGGACTAGACGTGGTGGATACGCAGTATTTT
CASSPGLDVVDTQYF
>-|TRBV4-2|-|TRBJ1-4
TGTGCCAGCAGCCAAATGCTCAGGGCTGAAAAACTGTTTTTT
CASSQMLRAEKLFF
>-|TRBV7-6|-|TRBJ2-2
TGTGCCAGCAGCCCACGTAGGGCGACAGTTATGAACACCGGGGAGCTGTTTTTT
CASSPRRATVMNTGELFF
>-|TRBV7-8|-|TRBJ2-3
TGTGCCAGCAGCTTATTGTTGCAGAGGACAGATACGCAGTATTTT
CASSLLLQRTDTQYF
>-|TRBV9|TRBD1|TRBJ2-7
TGTGCCAGCAGCGGCGGGACAGGGAGTTGGTACGAGCAGTACTTC
CASSGGTGSWYEQYF
>-|TRBV7-8|TRBD1|TRBJ1-5
TGTGCCAGCAGCATCGACAGGGAAGATCAGCCCCAGCATTTT
CASSIDREDQPQHF
>-|TRBV5-1|TRBD1|TRBJ2-3
TGCGCCAGCAGCTTGTCGGGACAGGGAGGCACAGATACGCAGTATTTT
CASSLSGQGGTDTQYF
>-|TRBV5-1|-|TRBJ1-4
TGCGCCAGCAGAATAGGGATCGGGGAAACTAATGAAAAACTGTTTTTT
CASRIGIGETNEKLFF
>-|TRBV11-2|TRBD1|TRBJ2-7
TGTGCCAGCAGCTTGAACCGGGACAGGGTCTACGAGCAGTACTTC
CASSLNRDRVYEQYF
>-|TRBV7-9|-|TRBJ1-2
TGTGCCAGCAACCCGACAGACAGGTTCCTTAACTATGGCTACACCTTC
CASNPTDRFLNYGYTF
>-|TRBV5-4|-|TRBJ1-1
TGTGCCAGCAGCTTACGAGGGCTGGGGACTGAAGCTTTCTTT
CASSLRGLGTEAFF
>-|TRBV10-3|-|TRBJ1-6
TGTGCCATCAGTTTCGGCAGGGGAGACTCACCCCTCCACTTT
CAISFGRGDSPLHF
>-|TRBV5-1|TRBD1|TRBJ2-5
TGCGCCAGCACCCCCGGGACAGGGACAGAGACCCAGTACTTC
CASTPGTGTETQYF
>-|TRBV2|-|TRBJ2-7
TGTGCCAGCAGTGTAAGGACTACGGGGTACGAGCAGTACTTC
CASSVRTTGYEQYF